This entry lists 13 T cell receptor beta chains sequenced from one sample in a study of T cell repertoires in cytomegalovirus infection. Each CDR3 protein gets one entry after TCRdb re-called the reads with MiXCR. The repertoire consists of 200,000 to 250,000 distinct CDR3 sequences, with approximately 24% occurring once and the leading ten covering about 18%. Sequencing used CD8+ T cells from PBMCs. These receptors were obtained from a human donor in good health (CMV status not recorded). Some clones in this sample may be carry-over from other donors' samples.

The chain carries TRBV27 and TRBJ2-3, with 7 bases identical to TRBD1. The CDR3 has 19 amino acids. The junction had 18 bases not matched to a gene; V was cut back by 3 bases and J by 3 bases. The V gene's germline CDR1 is MNHEY and CDR2 SMNVEV (reference sequence). The CDR3 DNA is TGTGCCAGCAGTTTCATCGAGACAGGGTTTTATGTTCGGACAGATACGCAGTATTTT. It encodes CASSFIETGFYVRTDTQYF.

This clonotype appeared many times. The chain carries TRBV24-1 and TRBJ1-5; no definite D call. The CDR3 runs 14 residues. The V gene lost 4 bases and the J gene lost 1 base, with 7 bases spanning the gap. CDR1 is KGHDR and CDR2 is SFDVKD in the germline V gene. The CDR3 loop is CATSDTDSNQPQHF. The CDR3 DNA follows: TGTGCCACCAGTGACACCGACAGCAATCAGCCCCAGCATTTT.

The V call is TRBV4-2, the J call TRBJ2-1; 8 bases map to TRBD2. CDR1 LGHNA and CDR2 YNFKEQ come from the germline V gene. This CDR3 contains 14 residues. After removal of 1 base from V and 9 bases from J, the junction contained 5 bases not matched to a gene. The CDR3 DNA follows: TGTGCCAGCAGCCAAGTCCCGGGGGGGACTGAGCAGTTCTTC. Encoded protein: CASSQVPGGTEQFF.

The sample holds a few counts of this clonotype. The rearrangement links TRBV6-2 or TRBV6-3 to TRBJ2-2; the D is unclear. Germline V CDR1 and CDR2: MNHEY, SVGEGT. Trimming left V 7 bases short and J 2 bases short, with 17 bases between. This CDR3 has 16 residues. In DNA form, the CDR3 reads TGTGCCAGCACCTCCCTAAGACACTTAAACACCGGGGAGCTGTTTTTT. Translating it yields CASTSLRHLNTGELFF.

This clonotype was seen a handful of times. This chain joins TRBV6-6 and TRBJ1-5, with no clear D. This CDR3 comprises 15 residues. V lost 0 bases and J lost 3, with 9 bases in between. The germline V gene has CDR1 MNHNY and CDR2 SVGAGI (reference sequence). The CDR3 loop reads CASSYSTESNQPQHF. CDR3 DNA: TGTGCCAGCAGTTACTCGACCGAATCCAATCAGCCCCAGCATTTT.

This clonotype was seen ten or more times. V gene TRBV7-9 combines with J gene TRBJ2-2; 12 bases fit TRBD2. With V trimmed by 5 bases and J by 5 bases, 12 bases remained unmatched. Germline V gives CDR1 SEHNR, CDR2 FQNEAQ (reference sequence). The CDR3 sequence is 18 residues long. The CDR3 nucleotides read TGTGCCAGCAGCAACGCGCTAGCGGGGGGGCCGTTGACCGGGGAGCTGTTTTTT. Translated: CASSNALAGGPLTGELFF. Drawing the rest from reference TRBV7-9 and TRBJ2-2, the complete variable domain is DTGVSQNPRHKITKRGQNVTFRCDPISEHNRLYWYRQTLGQGPEFLTYFQNEAQLEKSRLLSDRFSAERPKGSFSTLEIQRTEQGDSAMYLCASSNALAGGPLTGELFFGEGSRLTVL.

The chain is built from TRBV12-3 or TRBV12-4 and TRBJ2-2; possible D gene TRBD2, 5 bases. The V end lost 6 bases, the J end lost 6 bases, and 14 bases lay between the germline ends. The CDR3 extends over 14 amino acids. Written as DNA, the CDR3 is TGTGCCAGCAGCTCTAAACTAGGCGCCGGGGAGCTGTTTTTT. It encodes CASSSKLGAGELFF.

The chain combines TRBV5-1 with TRBJ2-7; 14 bases line up with TRBD2. With 6 bases clipped from V and 2 bases from J, the junction kept 10 bases outside the gene matches. The CDR3 is 17 amino acids. Per the germline V gene, CDR1 is SGHRS and CDR2 is YFSETQ. The CDR3 region has the DNA TGCGCCAGCACTAGGGGACTAGCGGGGGCGCGAACCTACGAGCAGTACTTC. Its translation: CASTRGLAGARTYEQYF. The entire variable domain, with the rest obtained from reference TRBV5-1 and TRBJ2-7, is as follows: KAGVTQTPRYLIKTRGQQVTLSCSPISGHRSVSWYQQTPGQGLQFLFEYFSETQRNKGNFPGRFSGRQFSNSRSEMNVSTLELGDSALYLCASTRGLAGARTYEQYFGPGTRLTVT.

This clonotype was found many times. This chain connects TRBV2 to TRBJ1-2; D is uncertain. The CDR3 is made up of 10 amino acids. Trimming cost V 7 bases and J 8 bases, with 8 bases left between them. In germline, CDR1 is SNHLY, CDR2 FYNNEI. The CDR3: CASNYVGYTF. Here the CDR3 DNA reads TGTGCCAGCAACTACGTCGGCTACACCTTC.

The chain is built from TRBV19 and TRBJ1-5; D unclear. V was trimmed by 7 bases and J by 2 bases, leaving 18 bases between them. The CDR3 consists of 16 residues. CDR1 is LNHDA, CDR2 SQIVND, per germline (reference sequence). CDR3 in DNA: TGTGCCAGTACCCTGTCGACCCCGGCCGGCAATCAGCCCCAGCATTTT. It translates to CASTLSTPAGNQPQHF.

The rearrangement uses TRBV7-6 and TRBJ2-3, with 10 bases identical to TRBD2. The V segment lost 1 base and the J segment 0 bases; nucleotides outside the gene matches: 7. Germline V lookup: CDR1 SGHVS, CDR2 FNYEAQ. This CDR3 contains 18 residues. The CDR3 region is CASSLESASGGSTDTQYF. The CDR3 nucleotides read TGTGCCAGCAGCTTAGAATCGGCTAGCGGGGGCAGCACAGATACGCAGTATTTT.

This clonotype appeared many times. The chain has TRBV7-9 and TRBJ2-5, with 10 bases that match TRBD2. V was pared by 4 bases and J by 1 base, with 6 bases of the junction left unmatched. Germline values: CDR1 SEHNR, CDR2 FQNEAQ (reference sequence). This CDR3 comprises 16 residues. The CDR3 coding sequence is TGTGCCAGCAGCTACCAACTAGCGGGGTTCCAAGAGACCCAGTACTTC. Its protein is CASSYQLAGFQETQYF.

The rearrangement joins TRBV7-2 to TRBJ1-2; no reliable D call. V shed 6 bases and J shed 0 bases, with 11 bases lying between them. This CDR3 region has 14 residues. Germline values: CDR1 SGHTA, CDR2 FQGNSA. The CDR3 loop is CASSRSRANYGYTF. CDR3 coding DNA: TGTGCCAGCAGTCGCAGCCGAGCTAACTATGGCTACACCTTC.